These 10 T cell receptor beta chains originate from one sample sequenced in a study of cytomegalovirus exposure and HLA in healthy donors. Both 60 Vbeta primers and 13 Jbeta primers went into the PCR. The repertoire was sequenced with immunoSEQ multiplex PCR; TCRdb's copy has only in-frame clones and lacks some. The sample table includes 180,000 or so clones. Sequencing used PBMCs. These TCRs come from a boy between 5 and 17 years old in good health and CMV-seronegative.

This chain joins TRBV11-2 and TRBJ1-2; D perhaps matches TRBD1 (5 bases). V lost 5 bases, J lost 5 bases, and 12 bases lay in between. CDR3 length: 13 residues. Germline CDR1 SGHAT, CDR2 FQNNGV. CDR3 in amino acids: CASSPDRHYGYTF. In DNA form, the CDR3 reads TGTGCCAGCAGCCCAGACAGACATTATGGCTACACCTTC.

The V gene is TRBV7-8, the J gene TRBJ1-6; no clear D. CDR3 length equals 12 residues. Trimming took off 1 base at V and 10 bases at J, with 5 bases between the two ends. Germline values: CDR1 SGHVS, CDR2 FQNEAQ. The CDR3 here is CASSLERSPLHF. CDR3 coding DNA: TGTGCCAGCAGCTTAGAGAGATCACCCCTCCACTTT.

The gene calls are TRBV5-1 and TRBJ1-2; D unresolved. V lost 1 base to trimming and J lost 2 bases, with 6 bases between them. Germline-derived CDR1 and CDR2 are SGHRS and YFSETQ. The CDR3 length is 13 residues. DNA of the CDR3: TGCGCCAGCAGCTTGATCGTGAACTATGGCTACACCTTC. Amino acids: CASSLIVNYGYTF. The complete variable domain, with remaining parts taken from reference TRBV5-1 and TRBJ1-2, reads KAGVTQTPRYLIKTRGQQVTLSCSPISGHRSVSWYQQTPGQGLQFLFEYFSETQRNKGNFPGRFSGRQFSNSRSEMNVSTLELGDSALYLCASSLIVNYGYTFGSGTRLTVV.

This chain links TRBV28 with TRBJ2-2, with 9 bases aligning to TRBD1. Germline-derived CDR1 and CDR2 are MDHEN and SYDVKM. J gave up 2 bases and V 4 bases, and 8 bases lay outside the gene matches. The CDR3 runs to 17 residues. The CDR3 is CASSSNRGRLNTGELFF. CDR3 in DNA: TGTGCCAGCAGTTCAAACAGGGGGCGACTAAACACCGGGGAGCTGTTTTTT.

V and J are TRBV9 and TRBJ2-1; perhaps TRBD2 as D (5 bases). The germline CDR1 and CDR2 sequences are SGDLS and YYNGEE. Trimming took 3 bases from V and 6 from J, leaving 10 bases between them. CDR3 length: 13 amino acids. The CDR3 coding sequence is TGTGCCAGCAGCGGGACTGGGTTCAATGAGCAGTTCTTC. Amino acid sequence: CASSGTGFNEQFF.

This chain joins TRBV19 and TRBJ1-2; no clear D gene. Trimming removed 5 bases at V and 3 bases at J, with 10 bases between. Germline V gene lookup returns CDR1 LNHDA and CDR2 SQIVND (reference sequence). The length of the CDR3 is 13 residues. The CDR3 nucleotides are TGTGCCAGTAGTCCTAGCGGGGACTATGGCTACACCTTC. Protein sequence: CASSPSGDYGYTF.

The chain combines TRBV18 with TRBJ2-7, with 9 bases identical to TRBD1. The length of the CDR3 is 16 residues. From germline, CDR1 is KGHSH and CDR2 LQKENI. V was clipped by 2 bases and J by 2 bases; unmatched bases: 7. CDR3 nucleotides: TGTGCCAGCTCACCAGGAGAGGGGACAGGGACCTACGAGCAGTACTTC. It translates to CASSPGEGTGTYEQYF.

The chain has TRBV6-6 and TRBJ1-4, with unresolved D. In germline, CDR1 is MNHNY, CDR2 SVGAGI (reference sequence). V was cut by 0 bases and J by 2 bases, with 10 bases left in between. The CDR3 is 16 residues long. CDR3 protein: CASSYSSRITNEKLFF. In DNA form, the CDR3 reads TGTGCCAGCAGTTACTCGTCGCGGATCACTAATGAAAAACTGTTTTTT.

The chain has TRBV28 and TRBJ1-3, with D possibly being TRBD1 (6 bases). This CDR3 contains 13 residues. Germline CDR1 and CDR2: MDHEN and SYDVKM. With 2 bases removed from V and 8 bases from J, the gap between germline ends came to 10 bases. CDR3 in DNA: TGTGCCAGCAGTTTAGAAACAGGGTACACCATATATTTT. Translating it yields CASSLETGYTIYF.

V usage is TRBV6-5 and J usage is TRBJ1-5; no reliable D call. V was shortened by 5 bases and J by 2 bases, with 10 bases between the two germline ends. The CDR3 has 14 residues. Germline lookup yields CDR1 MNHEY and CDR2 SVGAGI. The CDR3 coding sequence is TGTGCCAGCAGTGCCCAACATGGCAATCAGCCCCAGCATTTT. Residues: CASSAQHGNQPQHF.